Below, one T cell receptor beta chain is given with its context. This sample was taken from a study of blood T cell repertoires in COVID-19. Study in general: The United States, Italy and Spain were the sources of the acute and convalescent COVID-19 samples. T cells, B-cell-depleted T cells, or PBMCs supplied cDNA or gDNA.

Source study methods: Amplification from reference gene primers served as the basis for estimated nucleated cell counts. Sequencing was performed with immunoSEQ multiplex PCR; in TCRdb, only in-frame clones are kept and a portion is missing. From that table come the V and J calls and clone size; the DNA was used to work out D and trimming. The sample has more than 75,000 clones; under 85% are singletons. The V end lost 5 bases, the J end lost 4 bases, and 17 bases lay between the germline ends. The germline gives CDR1 SNHLY, CDR2 FYNNEI. The CDR3 runs 16 residues. The TCR was taken from a human donor in a cohort sampled during active COVID-19. The specimen sequenced was peripheral blood. V gene TRBV2 combines with J gene TRBJ2-2, with a tentative D call TRBD2 (6 bases). The CDR3 here is CASSSRLGWSTGELFF. CDR3 nucleotides: TGTGCCAGCAGTTCCCGACTAGGGTGGAGCACCGGGGAGCTGTTTTTT. The variable domain in full, completed from reference TRBV2 and TRBJ2-2, reads EPEVTQTPSHQVTQMGQEVILRCVPISNHLYFYWYRQILGQKVEFLVSFYNNEISEKSEIFDDQFSVERPDGSNFTLKIRSTKLEDSAMYFCASSSRLGWSTGELFFGEGSRLTVL.